This T cell receptor (beta chain) was sequenced in a study of cytomegalovirus exposure and HLA in healthy donors. Whole-study findings and limits: As a later analysis showed, a missense DCLRE1C variant was linked to trimming of TCR beta V- and J-genes. A later analysis reported that several of the most significant clusters appeared to be linked to common viral pathogens, among them Epstein-Barr virus. In vitro testing confirmed a few CMV-associated chains as specific for CMV antigens.

The ends were cut back, 0 bases at V and 1 base at J, with 6 bases in the middle. Germline V gives CDR1 LGHNA, CDR2 YSLEER. The CDR3 loop spans 15 amino acids. The PCR ran on 60 Vbeta and 13 Jbeta primers. Using immunoSEQ multiplex PCR, the repertoire was profiled, and TCRdb retains in-frame clones only, with some absent. The table for this sample gives over 120,000 clones. To note about this clone: What it binds is unknown.

The TCR originated in a male donor in good health and CMV-seronegative. The specimen sequenced was PBMCs. The chain employs TRBV4-3 and TRBJ1-4; D not certain. CDR3 sequence (DNA): TGCGCCAGCAGCCAAGATCCAGGAACTAATGAAAAACTGTTTTTT. Its translation: CASSQDPGTNEKLFF.